The clone carrying this T cell receptor (beta chain) occurred once. In the study's own analysis: Amplified reference gene primers provided the basis for estimating nucleated cell counts. The protocol was immunoSEQ multiplex PCR, while the TCRdb copy is restricted to in-frame clones and leaves out a portion. Clone size and V and J calls were adopted from that table, with D and trimming inferred from the DNA. This table has about 100,000 clones, about 85% appearing once. The data belong to a study of blood T cell repertoires in COVID-19. As for the study in general: The samples span acute and convalescent COVID-19 from the United States, Italy and Spain. PBMCs, B-cell-depleted T cells, or T cells were the source of the cDNA or gDNA that made up the material.

Germline-derived CDR1 and CDR2 are KGHSH and LQKENI. The CDR3 is made up of 13 amino acids. Deletions cut 2 bases from V and 2 bases from J, with 6 bases between. Sequenced material: peripheral blood. The source of this sequence is a human donor in a cohort sampled during active COVID-19. The chain carries TRBV18 and TRBJ1-1, with unresolved D. CDR3 sequence (DNA): TGTGCCAGCTCACCAGTGACAAACACTGAAGCTTTCTTT. Its translation is CASSPVTNTEAFF. Full variable domain (outside the CDR3, taken from reference TRBV18 and TRBJ1-1): NAGVMQNPRHLVRRRGQEARLRCSPMKGHSHVYWYRQLPEEGLKFMVYLQKENIIDESGMPKERFSAEFPKEGPSILRIQQVVRGDSAAYFCASSPVTNTEAFFGQGTRLTVV.